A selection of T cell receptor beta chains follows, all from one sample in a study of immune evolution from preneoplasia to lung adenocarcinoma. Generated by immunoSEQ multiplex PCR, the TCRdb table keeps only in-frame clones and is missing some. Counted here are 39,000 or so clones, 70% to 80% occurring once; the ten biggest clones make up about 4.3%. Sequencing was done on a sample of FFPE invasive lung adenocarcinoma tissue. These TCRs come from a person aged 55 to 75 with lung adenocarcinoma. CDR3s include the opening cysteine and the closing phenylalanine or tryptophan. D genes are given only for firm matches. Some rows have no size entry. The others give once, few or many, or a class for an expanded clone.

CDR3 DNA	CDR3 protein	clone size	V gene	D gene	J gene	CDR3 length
TGCGCCAGCAGCTTCACAGATACGCAGTATTTT	CASSFTDTQYF	.	TRBV5-1	.	TRBJ2-3	11
TGTGCCAGCAGTGAAGGGTGGGACAGGGGGGATCAGCCCCAGCATTTT	CASSEGWDRGDQPQHF	once	TRBV6-1	TRBD1	TRBJ1-5	16
TGTGCCAGTAGTATGGCGGACAGCCGTGGGGAGACCCAGTACTTC	CASSMADSRGETQYF	.	TRBV19	.	TRBJ2-5	15
TGTGCCAGCAGCCCGCGGACAGTCCAAGAGACCCAGTACTTC	CASSPRTVQETQYF	.	TRBV11-2	.	TRBJ2-5	14
TGTGCCAGCAGCCCCCCCCGGAGAGGGGATAATACGCAGTACTTC	CASSPPRRGDNTQYF	.	TRBV28	.	TRBJ2-7	15
TGTGCCAGCAAGAACCTGGTGGGCGAGCAGTACTTC	CASKNLVGEQYF	medium-sized	TRBV27	.	TRBJ2-7	12
TGTGCCTGGAGCGACGGAACACTAAACAATCAGCCCCAGCATTTT	CAWSDGTLNNQPQHF	.	TRBV30	.	TRBJ1-5	15
TGTGCCAGCAGGAGACTAGCGGGAAGCACAGATACGCAGTATTTT	CASRRLAGSTDTQYF	.	TRBV2	TRBD2	TRBJ2-3	15
TGTGCCAGCTGGGACGGGAACACTGAAGCTTTCTTT	CASWDGNTEAFF	.	TRBV27	.	TRBJ1-1	12
TGTGCCAGCAGTGAATCCCCGATCGAGGGTATCGAAAAACTGTTTTTT	CASSESPIEGIEKLFF	.	TRBV2	.	TRBJ1-4	16
TGTGCTAGTGGTCCCGACGGTCCCGGGGAGCTGTTTTTT	CASGPDGPGELFF	few	TRBV12-5	.	TRBJ2-2	13
TGTGCCAGCAGCTCCGGGACTAGGAGTGTAAATGAGCAGTTCTTC	CASSSGTRSVNEQFF	.	TRBV11-2	TRBD2	TRBJ2-1	15
TGTGCCAGCAGCTTAGGAGGGGGGACGGACTTCTATGGCTACACCTTC	CASSLGGGTDFYGYTF	.	TRBV11-2	.	TRBJ1-2	16
TGTGCCAGCAGCCGGTGGGGCAGGGAGGCTGGAAACACCATATATTTT	CASSRWGREAGNTIYF	.	TRBV7-9	.	TRBJ1-3	16
TGCAGCGTTGAAGGACTATCGGGACAGACCGGCACCGGGGAGCTGTTTTTT	CSVEGLSGQTGTGELFF	.	TRBV29-1	TRBD1	TRBJ2-2	17
TGTGCCACCAGCAGAGATTTGGGGGCAACTAATGAAAAACTGTTTTTT	CATSRDLGATNEKLFF	.	TRBV15	.	TRBJ1-4	16
TGTGCCAGCAAGAGGATGGGGGACACTGAAGCTTTCTTT	CASKRMGDTEAFF	few	TRBV6-6	.	TRBJ1-1	13